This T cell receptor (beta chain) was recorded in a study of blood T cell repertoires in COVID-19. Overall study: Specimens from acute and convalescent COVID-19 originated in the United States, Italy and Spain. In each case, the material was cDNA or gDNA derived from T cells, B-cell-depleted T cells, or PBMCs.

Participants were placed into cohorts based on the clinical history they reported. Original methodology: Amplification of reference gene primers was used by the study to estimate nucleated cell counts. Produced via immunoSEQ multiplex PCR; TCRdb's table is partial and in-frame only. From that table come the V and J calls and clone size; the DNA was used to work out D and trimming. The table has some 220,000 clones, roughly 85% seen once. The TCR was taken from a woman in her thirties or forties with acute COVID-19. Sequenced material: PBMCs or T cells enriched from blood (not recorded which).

The CDR3: CASSPRPPGQDFNTEAFF. In DNA, the CDR3 is TGCGCCAGCAGCCCCCGCCCCCCGGGACAGGATTTCAACACTGAAGCTTTCTTT. The V and J genes are TRBV5-1 and TRBJ1-1, with 8 bases matching TRBD1. Germline V gives CDR1 SGHRS, CDR2 YFSETQ. V lost 4 bases and J lost 2; bases outside the gene matches: 16. CDR3 size: 18 residues.